Listed below are T cell receptor beta chains from one sample, sequenced in a study of human T cells and chemical hapten exposure. TCRdb fed the RACE reads into MiXCR, producing one record per CDR3 protein. The data hold a few hundred thousand distinct CDR3 sequences, with 6% to 7% observed a single time. This material consisted of whole blood, taken in connection with sensitization to the hapten diphenylcyclopropenone (DPC). The receptors originated from a woman aged 18-35 years with alopecia areata. Some clones in this sample may be carry-over from other donors' samples. Both conserved end residues are part of each CDR3. A D gene is named only where the DNA matches it firmly. Not every row has a clone size; where given, it reads once, few, many or a size class.

j_call | clone_size | d_call | v_call | cdr3_aa | cdr3_nt
TRBJ2-5 | few | TRBD1 | TRBV7-9 | CASSPRLGGNWKTQYF | TGTGCCAGCAGCCCCCGATTAGGGGGCAATTGGAAGACCCAGTACTTC
TRBJ2-2 | many | NA | TRBV6-4 | CASSAGAETGELFF | TGTGCCAGCAGTGCAGGGGCGGAGACCGGGGAGCTGTTTTTT
TRBJ2-5 | many | NA | TRBV5-1 | CASSLYDFGVRQETQYF | TGCGCCAGCAGCTTGTATGACTTCGGAGTGAGGCAAGAGACCCAGTACTTC
TRBJ2-1 | few | NA | TRBV2 | CASSERGQYNEQFF | TGTGCCAGCAGTGAAAGGGGCCAGTACAATGAGCAGTTCTTC
TRBJ1-4 | many | NA | TRBV15 | CATSRGRTDPTNEKLFF | TGTGCCACCAGCAGAGGACGGACGGATCCAACTAATGAAAAACTGTTTTTT
TRBJ2-7 | few | NA | TRBV20-1 | CSASRLTHYEQYF | TGCAGTGCTAGCCGCTTAACCCATTACGAGCAGTACTTC
TRBJ1-2 | few | NA | TRBV4-2 | CASSQVSIAGYTF | TGTGCCAGCAGCCAAGTATCCATAGCTGGCTACACCTTC
TRBJ1-4 | many | NA | TRBV11-2 | CASSLDHLTGFEKLFF | TGTGCCAGCAGCTTAGATCATCTAACGGGGTTTGAAAAACTGTTTTTT
TRBJ1-5 | many | NA | TRBV2 | CASSAKSSNQPQHF | TGTGCCAGCAGTGCGAAATCTAGCAATCAGCCCCAGCATTTT
TRBJ1-1 | few | NA | TRBV7-9 | CASSLSLKNTEAFF | TGTGCCAGCAGCCTTAGTTTAAAGAACACTGAAGCTTTCTTT
TRBJ2-3 | few | NA | TRBV4-2 | CASSQERGYTDTQYF | TGTGCCAGCAGCCAAGAGCGAGGGTACACAGATACGCAGTATTTT
TRBJ1-2 | many | TRBD1 | TRBV5-1 | CASSSGQVDGDGYTF | TGCGCCAGCAGCTCCGGACAGGTCGATGGGGATGGCTACACCTTC
TRBJ2-4 | NA | NA | TRBV4-1 | CASSQVQGIKNIQYF | TGCGCCAGCAGCCAAGTACAGGGCATCAAAAACATTCAGTACTTC
TRBJ2-3 | NA | NA | TRBV25-1 | CASSEYNGGASTDTQYF | TGTGCCAGCAGTGAATATAATGGGGGAGCTAGCACAGATACGCAGTATTTT
TRBJ1-2 | few | TRBD1 | TRBV3-1 | CASSQSGQGYGYTF | TGTGCCAGCAGCCAGTCTGGACAGGGGTATGGCTACACCTTC
TRBJ2-7 | NA | TRBD2 | TRBV10-3 | CAISESSGGAWYEQYF | TGTGCCATCAGTGAGTCAAGCGGGGGGGCCTGGTACGAGCAGTACTTC
TRBJ1-5 | many | TRBD1 | TRBV29-1 | CSVDQQGIQPQHF | TGCAGCGTTGACCAACAGGGGATTCAGCCCCAGCATTTT
TRBJ2-3 | few | NA | TRBV7-2 | CASSPRLGTDTQYF | TGTGCCAGCAGTCCAAGACTGGGCACAGATACGCAGTATTTT
TRBJ2-1 | many | TRBD1 | TRBV3-1 | CASSQRTGSQFF | TGTGCCAGCAGCCAAAGGACAGGGTCGCAGTTCTTC
TRBJ2-4 | few | NA | TRBV27 | CASSSTTDGAKNIQYF | TGTGCCAGCAGTTCAACAACGGATGGGGCCAAAAACATTCAGTACTTC